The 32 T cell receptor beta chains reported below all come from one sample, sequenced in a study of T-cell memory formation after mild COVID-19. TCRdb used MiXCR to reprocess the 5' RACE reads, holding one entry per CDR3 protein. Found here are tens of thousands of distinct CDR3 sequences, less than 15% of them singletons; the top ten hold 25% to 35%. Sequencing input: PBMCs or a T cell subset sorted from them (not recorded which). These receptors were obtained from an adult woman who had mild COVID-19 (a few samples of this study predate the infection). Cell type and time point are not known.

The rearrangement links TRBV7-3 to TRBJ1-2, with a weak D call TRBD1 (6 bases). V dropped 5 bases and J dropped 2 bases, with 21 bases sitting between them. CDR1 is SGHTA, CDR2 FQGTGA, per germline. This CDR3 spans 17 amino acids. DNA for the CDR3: TGTGCCAGCAGCCCCCAGGGGTCGAGGGACCCCAACTATGGCTACACCTTC. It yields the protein CASSPQGSRDPNYGYTF.

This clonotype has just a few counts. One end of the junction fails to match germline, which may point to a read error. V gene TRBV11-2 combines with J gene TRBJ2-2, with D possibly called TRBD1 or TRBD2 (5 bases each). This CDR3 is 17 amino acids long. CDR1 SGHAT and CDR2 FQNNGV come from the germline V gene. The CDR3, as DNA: TGTGCCAGCAGCCGAGGCGGTCTGGGACGTCACACCGGGAAGCTGTTTTTT. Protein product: CASSRGGLGRHTGKLFF.

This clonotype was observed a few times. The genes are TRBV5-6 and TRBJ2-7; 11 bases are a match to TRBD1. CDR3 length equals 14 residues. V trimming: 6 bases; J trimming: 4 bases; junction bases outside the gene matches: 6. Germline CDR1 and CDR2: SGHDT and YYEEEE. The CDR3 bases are TGTGCCAGCACCCACGGACAGGGGGCATACGAGCAGTACTTC. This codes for CASTHGQGAYEQYF.

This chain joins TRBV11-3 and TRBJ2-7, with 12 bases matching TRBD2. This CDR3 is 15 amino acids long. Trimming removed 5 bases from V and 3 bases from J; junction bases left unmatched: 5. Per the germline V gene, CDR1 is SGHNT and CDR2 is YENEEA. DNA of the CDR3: TGTGCCAGCAGCCCCCGGACTAGCGGGGACTACGAGCAGTACTTC. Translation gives CASSPRTSGDYEQYF.

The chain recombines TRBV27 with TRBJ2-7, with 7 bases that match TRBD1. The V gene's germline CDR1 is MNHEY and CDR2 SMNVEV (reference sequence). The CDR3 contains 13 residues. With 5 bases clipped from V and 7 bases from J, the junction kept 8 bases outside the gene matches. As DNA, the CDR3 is TGTGCCAGCAGTGCCCGACAGGGTGCTGAGCAGTACTTC. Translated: CASSARQGAEQYF.

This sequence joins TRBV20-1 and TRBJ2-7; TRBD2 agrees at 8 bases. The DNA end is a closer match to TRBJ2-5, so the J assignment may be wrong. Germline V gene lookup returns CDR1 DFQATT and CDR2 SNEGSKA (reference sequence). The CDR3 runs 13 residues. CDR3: CSAQAGVLETQYF. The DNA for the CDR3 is TGCAGTGCTCAAGCGGGGGTTCTGGAGACCCAGTACTTC.

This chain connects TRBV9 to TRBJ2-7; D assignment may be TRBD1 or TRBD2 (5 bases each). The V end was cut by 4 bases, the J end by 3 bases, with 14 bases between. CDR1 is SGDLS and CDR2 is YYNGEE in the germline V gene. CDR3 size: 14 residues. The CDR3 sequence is CASSPGGGIYEQYF. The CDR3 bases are TGTGCCAGCAGCCCAGGTGGGGGAATCTACGAGCAGTACTTC.

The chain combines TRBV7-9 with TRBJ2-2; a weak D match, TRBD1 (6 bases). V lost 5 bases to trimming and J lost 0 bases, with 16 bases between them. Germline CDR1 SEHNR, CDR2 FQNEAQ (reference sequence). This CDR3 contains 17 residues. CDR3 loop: CASSHTPGHANTGELFF. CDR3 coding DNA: TGTGCCAGCAGCCACACTCCGGGACACGCGAACACCGGGGAGCTGTTTTTT.

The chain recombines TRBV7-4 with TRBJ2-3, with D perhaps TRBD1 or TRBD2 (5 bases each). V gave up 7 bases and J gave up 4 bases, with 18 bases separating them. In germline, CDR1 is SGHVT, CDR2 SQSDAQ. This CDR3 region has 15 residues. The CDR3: CASTPGTQGADTQYF. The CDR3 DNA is TGTGCCAGCACCCCCGGGACCCAAGGCGCAGATACGCAGTATTTT.

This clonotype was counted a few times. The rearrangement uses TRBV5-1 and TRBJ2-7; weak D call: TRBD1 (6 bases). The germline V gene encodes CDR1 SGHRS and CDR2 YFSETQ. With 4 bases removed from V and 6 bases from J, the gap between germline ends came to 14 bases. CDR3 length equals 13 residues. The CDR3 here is CASSPDRFSEQYF. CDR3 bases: TGCGCCAGCAGCCCCGACAGGTTTAGCGAGCAGTACTTC.

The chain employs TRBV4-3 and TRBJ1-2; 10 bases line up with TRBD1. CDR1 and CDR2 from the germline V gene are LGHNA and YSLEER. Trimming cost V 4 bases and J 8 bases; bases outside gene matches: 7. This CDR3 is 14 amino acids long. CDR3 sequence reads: CASSPGTGAYGYTF. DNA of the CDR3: TGCGCCAGCAGCCCCGGGACAGGGGCGTACGGCTACACCTTC.

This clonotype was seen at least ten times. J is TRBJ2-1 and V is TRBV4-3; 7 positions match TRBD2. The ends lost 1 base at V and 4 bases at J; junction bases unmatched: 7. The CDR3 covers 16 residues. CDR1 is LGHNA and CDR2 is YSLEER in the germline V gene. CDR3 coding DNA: TGCGCCAGCAGCCAAGTAGCTTGGGAGGGATACAATGAGCAGTTCTTC. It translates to CASSQVAWEGYNEQFF.

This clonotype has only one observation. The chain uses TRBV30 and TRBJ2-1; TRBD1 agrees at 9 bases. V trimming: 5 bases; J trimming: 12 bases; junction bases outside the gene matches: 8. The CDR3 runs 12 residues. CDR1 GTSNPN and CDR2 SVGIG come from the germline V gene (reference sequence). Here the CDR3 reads CAWGDRAEGQFF. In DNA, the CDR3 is TGTGCCTGGGGGGACAGGGCTGAGGGGCAGTTCTTC.

The DNA of the CDR3 is TGTGCCAGCAGCCAAGCCACCTCCCCACTGGGAGGGTCCTACAATGAGCAGTTCTTC. Amino acid sequence: CASSQATSPLGGSYNEQFF. The gene calls are TRBV3-2 and TRBJ2-1; the table's D call, TRBD2, has no DNA check behind it. TRBV3-2 is annotated as a pseudogene. CDR3 size: 19 residues.

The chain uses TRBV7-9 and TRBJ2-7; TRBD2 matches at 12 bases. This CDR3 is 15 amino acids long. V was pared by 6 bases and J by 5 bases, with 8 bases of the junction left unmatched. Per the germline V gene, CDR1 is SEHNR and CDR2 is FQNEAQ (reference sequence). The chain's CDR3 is CASSFTSSGRDEQYF. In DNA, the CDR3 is TGTGCCAGCAGTTTCACATCTAGCGGGAGGGACGAGCAGTACTTC.

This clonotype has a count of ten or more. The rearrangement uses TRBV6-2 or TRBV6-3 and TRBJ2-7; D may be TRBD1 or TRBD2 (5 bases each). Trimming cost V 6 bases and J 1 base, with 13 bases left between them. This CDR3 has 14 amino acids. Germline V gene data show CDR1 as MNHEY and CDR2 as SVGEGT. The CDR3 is CASSLRDGSYEQYF. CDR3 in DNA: TGTGCCAGCAGCCTCCGGGACGGGTCCTACGAGCAGTACTTC.

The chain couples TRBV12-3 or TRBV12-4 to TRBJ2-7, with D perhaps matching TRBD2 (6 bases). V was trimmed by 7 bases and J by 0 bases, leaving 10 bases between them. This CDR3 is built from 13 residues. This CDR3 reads CASIGGPSYEQYF. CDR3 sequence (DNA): TGTGCCAGCATCGGAGGGCCCTCCTACGAGCAGTACTTC.

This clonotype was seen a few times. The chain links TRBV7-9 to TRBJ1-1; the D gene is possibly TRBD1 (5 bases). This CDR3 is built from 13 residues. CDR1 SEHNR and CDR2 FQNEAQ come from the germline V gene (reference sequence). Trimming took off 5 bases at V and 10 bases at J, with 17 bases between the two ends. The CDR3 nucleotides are TGTGCCAGCAGCGCCCAAGACGTCAGGGCAGCTTTCTTT. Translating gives CASSAQDVRAAFF.

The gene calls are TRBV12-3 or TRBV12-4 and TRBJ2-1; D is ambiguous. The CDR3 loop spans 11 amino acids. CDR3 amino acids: CASGGTDEQFF. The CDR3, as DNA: TGTGCGTCGGGTGGAACGGATGAGCAGTTCTTC.

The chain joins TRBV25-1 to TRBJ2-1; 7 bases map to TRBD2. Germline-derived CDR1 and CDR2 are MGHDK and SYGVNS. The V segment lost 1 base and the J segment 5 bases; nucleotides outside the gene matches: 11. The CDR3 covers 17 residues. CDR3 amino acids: CASSEWGGTPKDNEQFF. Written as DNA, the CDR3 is TGTGCCAGCAGTGAATGGGGGGGGACTCCAAAGGACAATGAGCAGTTCTTC.

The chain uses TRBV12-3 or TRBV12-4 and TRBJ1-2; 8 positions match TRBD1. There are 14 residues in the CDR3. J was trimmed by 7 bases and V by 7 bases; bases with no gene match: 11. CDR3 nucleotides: TGTGCCAGCACCCCGGACAGGGAGGGAGGTGGCTACACCTTC. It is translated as CASTPDREGGGYTF.

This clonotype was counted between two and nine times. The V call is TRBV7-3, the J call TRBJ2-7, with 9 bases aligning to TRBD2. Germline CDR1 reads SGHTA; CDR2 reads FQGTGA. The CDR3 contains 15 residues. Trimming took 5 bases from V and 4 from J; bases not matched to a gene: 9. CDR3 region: CASSPTSGPTYEQYF. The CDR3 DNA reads TGTGCCAGCAGCCCAACTAGCGGGCCTACTTACGAGCAGTACTTC.

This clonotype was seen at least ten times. CDR3 amino acids: CASSPRGAGEYNEQFF. Here the CDR3 DNA reads TGCGCCAGCAGCCCGCGCGGAGCGGGGGAGTACAATGAGCAGTTCTTC. The V call is TRBV4-1, the J call TRBJ2-1; 8 nucleotides match TRBD2. In germline, CDR1 is MGHRA, CDR2 YSYEKL. V was pared by 4 bases and J by 4 bases, with 9 bases of the junction left unmatched. The CDR3 contains 16 residues.

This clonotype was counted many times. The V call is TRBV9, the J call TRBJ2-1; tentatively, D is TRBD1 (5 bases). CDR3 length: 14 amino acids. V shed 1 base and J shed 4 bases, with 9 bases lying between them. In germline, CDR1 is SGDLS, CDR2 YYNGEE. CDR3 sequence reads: CASSVHTGYNEQFF. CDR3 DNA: TGTGCCAGCAGCGTACATACAGGATACAATGAGCAGTTCTTC. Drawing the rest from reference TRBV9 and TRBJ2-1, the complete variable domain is DSGVTQTPKHLITATGQRVTLRCSPRSGDLSVYWYQQSLDQGLQFLIQYYNGEERAKGNILERFSAQQFPDLHSELNLSSLELGDSALYFCASSVHTGYNEQFFGPGTRLTVL.

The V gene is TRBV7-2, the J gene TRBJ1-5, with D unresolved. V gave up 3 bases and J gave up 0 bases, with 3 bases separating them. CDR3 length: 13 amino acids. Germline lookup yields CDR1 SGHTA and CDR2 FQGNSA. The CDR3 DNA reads TGTGCCAGCAGCTTCCATAGCAATCAGCCCCAGCATTTT. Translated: CASSFHSNQPQHF.

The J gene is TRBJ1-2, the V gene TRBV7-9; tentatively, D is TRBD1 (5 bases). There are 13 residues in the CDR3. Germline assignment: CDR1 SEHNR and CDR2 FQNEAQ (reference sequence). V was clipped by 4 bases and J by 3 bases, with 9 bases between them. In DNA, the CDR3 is TGTGCCAGCAGCTCCCTAGGGGACTATGGCTACACCTTC. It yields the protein CASSSLGDYGYTF.

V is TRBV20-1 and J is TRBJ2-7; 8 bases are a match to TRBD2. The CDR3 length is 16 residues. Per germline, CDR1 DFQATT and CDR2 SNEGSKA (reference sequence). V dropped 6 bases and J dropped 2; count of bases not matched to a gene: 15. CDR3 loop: CSADKTSAPTPYEQYF. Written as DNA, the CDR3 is TGCAGTGCGGATAAGACTAGCGCGCCCACCCCCTACGAGCAGTACTTC.

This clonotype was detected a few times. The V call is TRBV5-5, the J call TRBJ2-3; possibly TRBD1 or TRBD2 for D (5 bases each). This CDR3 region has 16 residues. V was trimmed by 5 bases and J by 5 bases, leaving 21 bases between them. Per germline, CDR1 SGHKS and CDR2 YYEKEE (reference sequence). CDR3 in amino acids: CASRSPGTKEEDTQYF. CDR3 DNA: TGTGCCAGCAGGTCACCCGGGACGAAGGAGGAAGATACGCAGTATTTT.

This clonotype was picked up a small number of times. CDR3 DNA: TGCAGTGCTAGAGATAACGATATCCCCACGAATGAGCAGTTCTTC. This translates into CSARDNDIPTNEQFF. V gene TRBV20-1 combines with J gene TRBJ2-1; no reliable D call. The V end lost 0 bases, the J end lost 7 bases, and 16 bases lay between the germline ends. CDR3 length equals 15 residues. Germline CDR1 is DFQATT and CDR2 is SNEGSKA (reference sequence).

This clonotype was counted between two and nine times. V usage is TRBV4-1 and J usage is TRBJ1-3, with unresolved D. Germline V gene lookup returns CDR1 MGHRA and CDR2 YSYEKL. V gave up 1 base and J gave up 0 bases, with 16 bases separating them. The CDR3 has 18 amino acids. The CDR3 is CASSQVVISKDSGNTIYF. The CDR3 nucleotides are TGCGCCAGCAGCCAAGTCGTCATCAGTAAAGACTCTGGAAACACCATATATTTT.

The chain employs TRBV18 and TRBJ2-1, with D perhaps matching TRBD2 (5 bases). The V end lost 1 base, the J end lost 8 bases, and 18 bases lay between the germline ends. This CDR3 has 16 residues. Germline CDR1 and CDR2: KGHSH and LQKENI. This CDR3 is CASSPQGVDRFHEQFF. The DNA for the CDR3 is TGTGCCAGCTCACCACAGGGAGTAGATAGATTCCATGAGCAGTTCTTC.

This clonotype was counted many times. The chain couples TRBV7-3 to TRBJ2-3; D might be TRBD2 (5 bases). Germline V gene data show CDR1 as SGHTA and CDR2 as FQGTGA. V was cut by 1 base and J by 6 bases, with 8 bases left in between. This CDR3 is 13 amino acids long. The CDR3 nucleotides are TGTGCCAGCAGCTTAATAGCGCGGGATACGCAGTATTTT. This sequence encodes CASSLIARDTQYF.